Presented here are 20 T cell receptor beta chains from one specimen sequenced in a study of blood T cell repertoires in COVID-19. Generated by immunoSEQ multiplex PCR, the TCRdb table keeps only in-frame clones and is missing some. The top ten clones hold 2% to 2.5% of a sample with 250,000 to 300,000 clones, approximately 90% of them seen once. The specimen sequenced was peripheral blood. These receptors were obtained from a woman aged 45-65 years who had recovered from COVID-19.

This clone was observed a single time. V is TRBV5-1 and J is TRBJ2-7; 10 bases are shared with TRBD1. The ends lost 4 bases at V and 5 bases at J; junction bases unmatched: 6. Germline V gene data show CDR1 as SGHRS and CDR2 as YFSETQ. This CDR3 has 14 amino acids. CDR3 in DNA: TGCGCCAGCAGCCTGGGACAGGGGAAGGACGAGCAGTACTTC. Its translation is CASSLGQGKDEQYF.

The chain carries TRBV5-6 and TRBJ1-1; the match to TRBD1 covers 7 bases. Germline values: CDR1 SGHDT, CDR2 YYEEEE. Trimming removed 6 bases from V and 6 bases from J; junction bases left unmatched: 14. The CDR3 length is 15 residues. The CDR3 here is CASNKIDRANAEAFF. The CDR3 DNA reads TGTGCCAGCAACAAAATCGACAGGGCAAACGCTGAAGCTTTCTTT.

This clone was seen a handful of times. V usage is TRBV27 and J usage is TRBJ2-5; 10 bases are shared with TRBD1. The CDR3 spans 13 residues. With V trimmed by 6 bases and J by 7 bases, 5 bases remained unmatched. Looked up from germline, CDR1 is MNHEY and CDR2 is SMNVEV (reference sequence). The CDR3 protein is CASRRQGAGTQYF. CDR3 DNA: TGTGCCAGCAGGCGACAGGGGGCGGGGACCCAGTACTTC.

This chain uses TRBV7-9 with TRBJ1-1; D is perhaps TRBD1 (6 bases). This CDR3 region has 14 residues. Germline loops: CDR1 SEHNR, CDR2 FQNEAQ (reference sequence). The V end was cut by 3 bases, the J end by 2 bases, with 10 bases between. In DNA form, the CDR3 reads TGTGCCAGCAGCTTGGGGACACACAACACTGAAGCTTTCTTT. It yields the protein CASSLGTHNTEAFF. The full variable domain, rest sourced from reference TRBV7-9 and TRBJ1-1, is DTGVSQNPRHKITKRGQNVTFRCDPISEHNRLYWYRQTLGQGPEFLTYFQNEAQLEKSRLLSDRFSAERPKGSFSTLEIQRTEQGDSAMYLCASSLGTHNTEAFFGQGTRLTVV.

The V call is TRBV5-8, the J call TRBJ1-2; D may be TRBD1 (5 bases). This CDR3 contains 16 residues. Germline lookup yields CDR1 SGHTS and CDR2 YDEGEE. V was pared by 4 bases and J by 2 bases, with 18 bases between. The CDR3 DNA sequence: TGTGCCAGCAGCATCCGGGGGAGGCCTGTAAACTATGGCTACACCTTC. This sequence encodes CASSIRGRPVNYGYTF.

This chain joins TRBV18 and TRBJ1-1; TRBD1 agrees at 7 bases. Germline CDR1 and CDR2: KGHSH and LQKENI. The CDR3 loop spans 15 amino acids. Trimming cost V 2 bases and J 4 bases; bases outside gene matches: 7. The CDR3 loop reads CASSPWTGTGTEAFF. Here the CDR3 DNA reads TGTGCCAGCTCACCATGGACAGGTACGGGCACTGAAGCTTTCTTT.

This clone was detected many times. Other DNA variants within this sample encode the same CDR3. This rearrangement joins TRBV5-8 to TRBJ2-7; 8 positions agree with TRBD1. The germline CDR1 and CDR2 sequences are SGHTS and YDEGEE. The junction had 7 bases not matched to a gene; V was cut back by 3 bases and J by 5 bases. This CDR3 is 14 amino acids long. This CDR3 reads CASSSWTGKDEQYF. CDR3 sequence (DNA): TGTGCCAGCAGCTCCTGGACAGGGAAGGACGAGCAGTACTTC.

The chain links TRBV2 to TRBJ1-2, with D possibly being TRBD1 (6 bases). V lost 6 bases and J lost 5, with 13 bases in between. CDR3 length: 13 residues. From germline, CDR1 is SNHLY and CDR2 FYNNEI. The CDR3 coding sequence is TGTGCCAGCAGCATAATACAGGGTTATGGCTACACCTTC. This translates into CASSIIQGYGYTF.

J is TRBJ1-6 and V is TRBV5-1; D call uncertain. The length of the CDR3 is 15 residues. The germline V gene has CDR1 SGHRS and CDR2 YFSETQ. Deletions cut 0 bases from V and 5 bases from J, with 9 bases between. As DNA, the CDR3 is TGCGCCAGCAGCTTGGGCCCCGGTAATAATTCACCCCTCCACTTT. This encodes CASSLGPGNNSPLHF.

V gene TRBV7-3 combines with J gene TRBJ1-1; tentatively, D is TRBD1 (6 bases). This CDR3 contains 14 residues. Germline V gene sequence: CDR1 SGHTA, CDR2 FQGTGA. Trimming took 5 bases from V and 1 from J, leaving 11 bases between them. The CDR3 DNA follows: TGTGCCAGCAGCCCGGGACATTCGAACACTGAAGCTTTCTTT. It yields the protein CASSPGHSNTEAFF.

Only a few counts were recorded for this clone. The chain employs TRBV13 and TRBJ2-7, with D unresolved. V shed 2 bases and J shed 2 bases, with 13 bases lying between them. The length of the CDR3 is 15 residues. Germline V gene data show CDR1 as PRHDT and CDR2 as FYEKMQ (reference sequence). This CDR3 reads CASSLRNRIAYEQYF. CDR3 bases: TGTGCCAGCAGCTTAAGGAACAGAATCGCCTACGAGCAGTACTTC.

The V and J genes are TRBV5-4 and TRBJ2-1; unclear D gene. This CDR3 has 14 residues. Trimming shortened V by 0 bases and J by 9 bases, and 13 bases separated the two germline ends. Germline CDR1 is SGHNT and CDR2 is YYREEE (reference sequence). CDR3 sequence: CASSLEPLTSEQFF. In DNA, the CDR3 is TGTGCCAGCAGCTTGGAACCCCTTACCAGTGAGCAGTTCTTC.

The J gene is TRBJ2-1, the V gene TRBV29-1; 9 nucleotides line up with TRBD2. Germline V CDR1 and CDR2: SQVTM, ANQGSEA. V lost 3 bases to trimming and J lost 4 bases; unmatched junction nucleotides: 4. This CDR3 region has 14 residues. The CDR3 sequence: CSVEAGGIYNEQFF. The CDR3 nucleotides are TGCAGCGTTGAGGCGGGAGGGATATACAATGAGCAGTTCTTC.

V is TRBV7-3 and J is TRBJ2-2; a possible D gene is TRBD2 (6 bases). CDR3 length: 16 amino acids. V was trimmed by 0 bases and J by 4 bases, leaving 12 bases between them. In germline, CDR1 is SGHTA, CDR2 FQGTGA. The CDR3 DNA sequence: TGTGCCAGCAGCTTAACGCAGGGAGGTTCCACCGGGGAGCTGTTTTTT. Amino acids: CASSLTQGGSTGELFF.

This clone appeared a single time. The CDR3: CASSFARTGRMSTEAFF. CDR3 nucleotides: TGTGCCAGCAGTTTTGCCCGGACAGGGCGAATGAGCACTGAAGCTTTCTTT. The rearrangement links TRBV5-6 to TRBJ1-1; 8 bases match TRBD1. The germline CDR1 and CDR2 sequences are SGHDT and YYEEEE. The V segment lost 5 bases and the J segment 4 bases; nucleotides outside the gene matches: 16. The CDR3 covers 17 residues. The variable domain in full, completed from reference TRBV5-6 and TRBJ1-1, reads DAGVTQSPTHLIKTRGQQVTLRCSPKSGHDTVSWYQQALGQGPQFIFQYYEEEERQRGNFPDRFSGHQFPNYSSELNVNALLLGDSALYLCASSFARTGRMSTEAFFGQGTRLTVV.

This chain uses TRBV19 with TRBJ1-1; the match to TRBD1 covers 10 bases. CDR1 is LNHDA, CDR2 SQIVND, per germline (reference sequence). The CDR3 consists of 15 residues. Losses at the gene ends were 6 bases for V and 5 bases for J; bases not matched to a gene: 9. CDR3 sequence: CASRRRDRGETEAFF. CDR3 DNA sequence: TGTGCCAGTAGAAGGCGGGACAGGGGAGAAACTGAAGCTTTCTTT. The full variable domain, with the rest looked up from reference TRBV19 and TRBJ1-1, is DGGITQSPKYLFRKEGQNVTLSCEQNLNHDAMYWYRQDPGQGLRLIYYSQIVNDFQKGDIAEGYSVSREKKESFPLTVTSAQKNPTAFYLCASRRRDRGETEAFFGQGTRLTVV.

V is TRBV18 and J is TRBJ1-2, with a possible D match to TRBD1 (5 bases). V lost 3 bases, J lost 5 bases, and 10 bases lay in between. The germline V gene encodes CDR1 KGHSH and CDR2 LQKENI. The CDR3 is 13 amino acids. CDR3 residues: CASSPTTEYGYTF. DNA for the CDR3: TGTGCCAGCTCACCGACGACAGAATATGGCTACACCTTC.

The chain links TRBV28 to TRBJ1-2; the match to TRBD1 covers 7 bases. Trimming removed 7 bases from V and 4 bases from J; junction bases left unmatched: 6. The CDR3 runs 13 residues. The germline V gene has CDR1 MDHEN and CDR2 SYDVKM. In nucleotides, the CDR3 is TGTGCCAGCACCGGGACAGCACGCTATGGCTACACCTTC. It encodes CASTGTARYGYTF.

The chain couples TRBV4-3 to TRBJ1-1; D gene unclear. V gave up 6 bases and J gave up 0 bases, with 8 bases separating them. The CDR3 runs 13 residues. Germline assignment: CDR1 LGHNA and CDR2 YSLEER. DNA for the CDR3: TGCGCCAGCAGAAGCCAAGTGAACACTGAAGCTTTCTTT. It specifies CASRSQVNTEAFF.

This sequence joins TRBV6-2 or TRBV6-3 and TRBJ2-1; 10 bases are shared with TRBD2. Per the germline V gene, CDR1 is MNHEY and CDR2 is SVGEGT. With V trimmed by 6 bases and J by 12 bases, 11 bases remained unmatched. This CDR3 is built from 14 residues. The CDR3 DNA reads TGTGCCAGCAGCCCACTAGCGGGATGGGTTGGGCAGTTCTTC. Residues: CASSPLAGWVGQFF.